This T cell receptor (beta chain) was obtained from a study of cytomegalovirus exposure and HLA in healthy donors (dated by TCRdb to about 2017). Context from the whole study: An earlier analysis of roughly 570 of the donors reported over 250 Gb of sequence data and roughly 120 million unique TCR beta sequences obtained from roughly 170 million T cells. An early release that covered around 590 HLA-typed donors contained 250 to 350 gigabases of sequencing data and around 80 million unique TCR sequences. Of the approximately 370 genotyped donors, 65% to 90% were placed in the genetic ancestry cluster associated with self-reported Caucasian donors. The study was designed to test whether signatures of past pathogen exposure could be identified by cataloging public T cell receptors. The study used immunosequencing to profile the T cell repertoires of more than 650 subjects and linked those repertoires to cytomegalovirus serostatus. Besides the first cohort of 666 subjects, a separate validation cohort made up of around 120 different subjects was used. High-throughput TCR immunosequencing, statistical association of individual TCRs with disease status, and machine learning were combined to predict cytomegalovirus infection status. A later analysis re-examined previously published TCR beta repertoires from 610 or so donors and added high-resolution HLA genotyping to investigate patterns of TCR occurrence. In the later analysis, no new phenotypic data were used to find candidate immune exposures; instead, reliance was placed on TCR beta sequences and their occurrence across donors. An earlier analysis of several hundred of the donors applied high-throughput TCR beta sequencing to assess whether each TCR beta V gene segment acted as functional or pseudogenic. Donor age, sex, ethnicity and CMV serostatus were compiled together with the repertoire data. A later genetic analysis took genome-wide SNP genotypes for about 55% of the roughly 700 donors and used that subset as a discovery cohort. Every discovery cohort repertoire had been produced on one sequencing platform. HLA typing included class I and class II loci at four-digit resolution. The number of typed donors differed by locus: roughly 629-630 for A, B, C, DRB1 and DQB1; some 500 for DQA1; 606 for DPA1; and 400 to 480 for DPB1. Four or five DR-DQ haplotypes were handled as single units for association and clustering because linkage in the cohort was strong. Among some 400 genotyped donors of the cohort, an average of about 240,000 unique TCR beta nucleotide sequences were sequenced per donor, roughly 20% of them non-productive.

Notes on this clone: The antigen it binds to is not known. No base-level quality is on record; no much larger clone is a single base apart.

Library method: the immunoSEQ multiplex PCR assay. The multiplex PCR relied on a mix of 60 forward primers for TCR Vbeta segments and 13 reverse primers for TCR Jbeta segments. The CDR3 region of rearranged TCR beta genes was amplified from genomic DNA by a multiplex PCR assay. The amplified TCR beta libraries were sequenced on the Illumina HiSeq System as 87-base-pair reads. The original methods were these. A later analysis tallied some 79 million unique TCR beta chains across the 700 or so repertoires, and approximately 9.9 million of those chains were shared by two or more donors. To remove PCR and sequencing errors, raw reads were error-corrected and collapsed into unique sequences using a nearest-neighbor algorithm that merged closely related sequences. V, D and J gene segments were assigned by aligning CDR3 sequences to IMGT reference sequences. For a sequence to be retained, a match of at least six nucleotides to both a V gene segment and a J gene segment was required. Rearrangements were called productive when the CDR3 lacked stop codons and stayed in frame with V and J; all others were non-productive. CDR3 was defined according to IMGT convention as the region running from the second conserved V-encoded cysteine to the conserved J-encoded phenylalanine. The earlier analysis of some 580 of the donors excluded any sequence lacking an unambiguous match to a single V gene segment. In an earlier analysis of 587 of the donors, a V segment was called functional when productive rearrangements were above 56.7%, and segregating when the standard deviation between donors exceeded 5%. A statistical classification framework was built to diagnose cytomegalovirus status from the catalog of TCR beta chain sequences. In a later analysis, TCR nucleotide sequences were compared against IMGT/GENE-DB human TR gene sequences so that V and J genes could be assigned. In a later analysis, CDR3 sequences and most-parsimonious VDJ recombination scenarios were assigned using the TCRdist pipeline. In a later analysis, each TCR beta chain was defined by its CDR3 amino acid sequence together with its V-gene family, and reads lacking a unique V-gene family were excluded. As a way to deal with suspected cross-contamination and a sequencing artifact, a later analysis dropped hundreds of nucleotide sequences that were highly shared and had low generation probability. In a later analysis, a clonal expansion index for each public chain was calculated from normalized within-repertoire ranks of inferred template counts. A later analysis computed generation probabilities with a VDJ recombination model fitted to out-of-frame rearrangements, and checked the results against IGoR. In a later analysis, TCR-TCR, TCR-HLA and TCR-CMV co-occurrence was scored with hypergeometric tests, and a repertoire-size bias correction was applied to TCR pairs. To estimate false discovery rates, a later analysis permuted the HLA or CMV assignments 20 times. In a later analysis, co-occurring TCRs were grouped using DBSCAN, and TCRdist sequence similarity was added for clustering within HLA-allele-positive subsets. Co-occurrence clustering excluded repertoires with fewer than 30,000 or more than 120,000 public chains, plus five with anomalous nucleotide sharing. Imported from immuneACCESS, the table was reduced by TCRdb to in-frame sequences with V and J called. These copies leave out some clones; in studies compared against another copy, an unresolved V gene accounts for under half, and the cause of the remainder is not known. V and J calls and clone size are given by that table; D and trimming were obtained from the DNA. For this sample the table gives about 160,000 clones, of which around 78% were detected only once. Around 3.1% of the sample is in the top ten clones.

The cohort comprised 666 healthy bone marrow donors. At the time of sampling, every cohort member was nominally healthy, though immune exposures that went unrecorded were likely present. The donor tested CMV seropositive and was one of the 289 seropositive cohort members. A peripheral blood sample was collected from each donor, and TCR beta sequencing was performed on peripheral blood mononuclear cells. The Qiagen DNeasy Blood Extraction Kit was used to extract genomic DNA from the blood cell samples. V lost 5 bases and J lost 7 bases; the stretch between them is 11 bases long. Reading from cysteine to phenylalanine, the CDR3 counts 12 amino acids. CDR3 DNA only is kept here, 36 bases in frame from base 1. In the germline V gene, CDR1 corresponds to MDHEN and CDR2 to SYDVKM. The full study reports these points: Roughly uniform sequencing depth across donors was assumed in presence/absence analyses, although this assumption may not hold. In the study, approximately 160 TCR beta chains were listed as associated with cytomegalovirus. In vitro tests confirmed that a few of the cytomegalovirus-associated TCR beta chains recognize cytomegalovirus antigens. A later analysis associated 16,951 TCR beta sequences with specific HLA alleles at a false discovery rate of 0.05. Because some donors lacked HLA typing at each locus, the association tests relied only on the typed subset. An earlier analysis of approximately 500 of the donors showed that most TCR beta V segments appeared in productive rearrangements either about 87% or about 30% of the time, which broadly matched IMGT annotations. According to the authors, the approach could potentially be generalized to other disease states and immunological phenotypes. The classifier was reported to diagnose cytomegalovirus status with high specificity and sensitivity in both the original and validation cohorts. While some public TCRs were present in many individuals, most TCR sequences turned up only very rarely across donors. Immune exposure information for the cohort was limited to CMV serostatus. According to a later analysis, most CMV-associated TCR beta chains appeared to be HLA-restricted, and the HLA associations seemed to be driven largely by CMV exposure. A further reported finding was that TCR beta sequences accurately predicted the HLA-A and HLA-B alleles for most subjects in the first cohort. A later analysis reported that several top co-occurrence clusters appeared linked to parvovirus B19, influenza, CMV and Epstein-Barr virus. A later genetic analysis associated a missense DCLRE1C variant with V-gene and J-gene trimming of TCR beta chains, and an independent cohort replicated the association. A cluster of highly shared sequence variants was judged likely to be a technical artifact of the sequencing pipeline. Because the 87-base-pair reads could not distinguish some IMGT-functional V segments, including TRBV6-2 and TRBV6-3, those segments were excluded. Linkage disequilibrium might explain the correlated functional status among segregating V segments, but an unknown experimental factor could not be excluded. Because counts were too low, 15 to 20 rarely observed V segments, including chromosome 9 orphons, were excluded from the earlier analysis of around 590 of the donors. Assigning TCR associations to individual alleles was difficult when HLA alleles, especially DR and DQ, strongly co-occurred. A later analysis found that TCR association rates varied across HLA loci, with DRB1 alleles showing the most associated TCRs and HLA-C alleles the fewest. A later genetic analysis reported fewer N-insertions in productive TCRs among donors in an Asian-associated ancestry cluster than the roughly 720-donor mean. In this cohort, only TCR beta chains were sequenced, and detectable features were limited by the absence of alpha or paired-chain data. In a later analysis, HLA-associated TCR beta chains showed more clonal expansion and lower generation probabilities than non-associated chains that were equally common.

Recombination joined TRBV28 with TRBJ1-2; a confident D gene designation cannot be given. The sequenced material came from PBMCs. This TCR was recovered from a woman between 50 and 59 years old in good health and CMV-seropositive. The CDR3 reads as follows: CASSPALAGYTF. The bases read TGTGCCAGCAGTCCCGCCCTGGCTGGCTACACCTTC.